The 13 T cell receptor beta chains below all came from one sample that was sequenced in a study of cytomegalovirus exposure and HLA in healthy donors. Primers included in the PCR were 60 Vbeta and 13 Jbeta primers. The repertoire was sequenced with immunoSEQ multiplex PCR; TCRdb's copy has only in-frame clones and lacks some. The sample lists about 120,000 clones; over 8.5% were seen once. The sequencing sample was made of PBMCs. These receptors originate from a woman aged 35 to 49 in good health and CMV-seropositive.

The CDR3 here is CASSDSAGATEAFF. For the CDR3, the DNA is TGTGCCAGCAGTGACTCAGCAGGGGCCACTGAAGCTTTCTTT. The V gene is TRBV6-4, the J gene TRBJ1-1; the D gene is possibly TRBD1 (6 bases). V was shortened by 0 bases and J by 4 bases, with 9 bases between the two germline ends. Germline loops: CDR1 MRHNA, CDR2 SNTAGT. The CDR3 contains 14 residues.

In this sample, this clone turned up a few times. V and J are TRBV9 and TRBJ2-2; weak D call: TRBD1 (6 bases). V lost 0 bases and J lost 1, with 10 bases in between. The CDR3 spans 16 residues. Germline loops: CDR1 SGDLS, CDR2 YYNGEE. The CDR3 nucleotides are TGTGCCAGCAGCGTAGGAGGGGGAGTGAACACCGGGGAGCTGTTTTTT. It codes for CASSVGGGVNTGELFF.

The chain links TRBV5-1 to TRBJ2-5, with no clear D. The assigned J gene may be wrong: the sequence end matches TRBJ2-7 better. Germline V gives CDR1 SGHRS, CDR2 YFSETQ. The CDR3 length is 14 residues. The CDR3 DNA sequence: TGCGCCAGCAGCTCCTCGACGGACTCCTACGAGCAGTACTTC. Translation gives CASSSSTDSYEQYF.

This clone was seen a few times. The V and J genes are TRBV18 and TRBJ1-1, with D hard to call. Germline V gene data show CDR1 as KGHSH and CDR2 as LQKENI. Trimming cost V 3 bases and J 1 base, with 9 bases left between them. The CDR3 length is 14 residues. The CDR3 is CASSPAHPNTEAFF. CDR3 in DNA: TGTGCCAGCTCACCGGCACACCCGAACACTGAAGCTTTCTTT.

This clone has more than one count but fewer than ten. This chain uses TRBV7-9 with TRBJ1-4; 11 positions agree with TRBD1. V lost 4 bases and J lost 1; bases outside the gene matches: 8. Germline CDR1 and CDR2: SEHNR and FQNEAQ (reference sequence). CDR3 length: 18 amino acids. The CDR3 DNA follows: TGTGCCAGCAGCTCTACCCGGACAGGGGGCGGAACTAATGAAAAACTGTTTTTT. It yields the protein CASSSTRTGGGTNEKLFF. Full variable domain (missing parts from reference TRBV7-9 and TRBJ1-4): DTGVSQNPRHKITKRGQNVTFRCDPISEHNRLYWYRQTLGQGPEFLTYFQNEAQLEKSRLLSDRFSAERPKGSFSTLEIQRTEQGDSAMYLCASSSTRTGGGTNEKLFFGSGTQLSVL.

This clone was counted only a few times. The CDR3 nucleotides are TGTGCCAGCAGTCCGGACAGGGGCAGGTATGAGCAGTTCTTC. Translated: CASSPDRGRYEQFF. This chain links TRBV6-1 with TRBJ2-1; 9 bases agree with TRBD1. The CDR3 contains 14 residues. J was trimmed by 8 bases and V by 5 bases; bases with no gene match: 7. The germline gives CDR1 MNHNS, CDR2 SASEGT.

This clone was counted between two and nine times. The V call is TRBV20-1, the J call TRBJ2-5; D not certain. The CDR3 covers 11 residues. CDR1 DFQATT and CDR2 SNEGSKA come from the germline V gene (reference sequence). The V end lost 1 base, the J end lost 5 bases, and 5 bases lay between the germline ends. The CDR3 DNA sequence: TGCAGTGCTAGAGTCGGGGAGACCCAGTACTTC. This sequence encodes CSARVGETQYF.

This clone was found a few times. This rearrangement joins TRBV18 to TRBJ1-4; 7 bases align to TRBD1. Germline trimming cut 3 bases from V and 8 bases from J; bases unmatched to any gene: 3. CDR3 size: 13 residues. CDR1 is KGHSH, CDR2 LQKENI, per germline. CDR3 sequence: CASSPSGQEKLFF. The CDR3, as DNA: TGTGCCAGCTCACCGTCGGGACAGGAAAAACTGTTTTTT.

A few counts support this clone. The chain employs TRBV4-1 and TRBJ2-3; D is undetermined. V was shortened by 2 bases and J by 4 bases, with 7 bases between the two germline ends. CDR1 is MGHRA, CDR2 YSYEKL, per germline. This CDR3 comprises 13 residues. The CDR3 is CASSQRSPDTQYF. The CDR3 region has the DNA TGCGCCAGCAGCCAACGGTCACCAGATACGCAGTATTTT.

CDR3 bases: TGTGCCAGCTCACTAGGGACAGGGAGGGCGGGGACTGAAGCTTTCTTT. Protein sequence: CASSLGTGRAGTEAFF. This chain links TRBV18 with TRBJ1-1; 9 bases line up with TRBD1. Unmatched junction bases numbered 11, after V lost 4 bases and J lost 5 bases. Germline V lookup: CDR1 KGHSH, CDR2 LQKENI. The CDR3 loop spans 16 amino acids.

This clone was seen a handful of times. The chain is built from TRBV10-3 and TRBJ2-1; 8 bases match TRBD2. V dropped 2 bases and J dropped 8; count of bases not matched to a gene: 5. Germline lookup yields CDR1 ENHRY and CDR2 SYGVKD. The CDR3 is 14 residues long. The CDR3 DNA reads as TGTGCCATCAGTGAGAGGTCCGGGGGGGATGAGCAGTTCTTC. Translated: CAISERSGGDEQFF.

V is TRBV5-6 and J is TRBJ1-5; a weak D match, TRBD1 (5 bases). V lost 0 bases and J lost 5, with 6 bases in between. CDR3 length: 13 residues. Per germline, CDR1 SGHDT and CDR2 YYEEEE. CDR3 sequence (DNA): TGTGCCAGCAGCTTGGGGGGCGATCAGCCCCAGCATTTT. It is translated as CASSLGGDQPQHF.

This clone was seen only a few times. The gene calls are TRBV12-5 and TRBJ2-7; D is uncertain. V was clipped by 0 bases and J by 2 bases, with 5 bases between them. Germline V gene sequence: CDR1 LGHNT, CDR2 FRNRAP. The CDR3 covers 13 residues. The CDR3: CASGLVPAYEQYF. CDR3 nucleotide sequence: TGTGCTAGTGGTTTGGTACCGGCCTACGAGCAGTACTTC.